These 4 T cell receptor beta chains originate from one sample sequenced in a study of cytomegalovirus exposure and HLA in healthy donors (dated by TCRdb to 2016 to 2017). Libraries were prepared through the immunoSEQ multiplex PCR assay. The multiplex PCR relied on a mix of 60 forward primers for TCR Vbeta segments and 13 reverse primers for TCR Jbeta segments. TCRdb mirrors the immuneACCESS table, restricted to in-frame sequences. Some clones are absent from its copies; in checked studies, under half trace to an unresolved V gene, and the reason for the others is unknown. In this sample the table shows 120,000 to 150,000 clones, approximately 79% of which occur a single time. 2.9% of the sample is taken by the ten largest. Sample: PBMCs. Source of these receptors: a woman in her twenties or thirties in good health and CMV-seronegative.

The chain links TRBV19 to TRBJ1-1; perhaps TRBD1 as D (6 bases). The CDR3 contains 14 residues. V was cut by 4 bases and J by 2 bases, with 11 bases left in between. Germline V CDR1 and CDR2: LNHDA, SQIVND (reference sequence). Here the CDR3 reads CASSTLGANTEAFF. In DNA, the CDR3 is TGTGCCAGTAGTACCCTGGGGGCTAACACTGAAGCTTTCTTT.

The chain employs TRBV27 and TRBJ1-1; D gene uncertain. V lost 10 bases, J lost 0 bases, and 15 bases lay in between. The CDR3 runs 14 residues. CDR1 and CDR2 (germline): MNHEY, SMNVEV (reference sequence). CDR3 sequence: CATSRTPLNTEAFF. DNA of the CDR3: TGTGCCACCTCGCGTACCCCCTTGAACACTGAAGCTTTCTTT.

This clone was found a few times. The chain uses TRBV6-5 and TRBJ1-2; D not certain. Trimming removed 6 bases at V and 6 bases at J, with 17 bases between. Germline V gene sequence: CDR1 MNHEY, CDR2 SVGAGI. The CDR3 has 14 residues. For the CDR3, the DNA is TGTGCCAGCAGCGAAGTGTACAGCCTGAATGGCTACACCTTC. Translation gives CASSEVYSLNGYTF.

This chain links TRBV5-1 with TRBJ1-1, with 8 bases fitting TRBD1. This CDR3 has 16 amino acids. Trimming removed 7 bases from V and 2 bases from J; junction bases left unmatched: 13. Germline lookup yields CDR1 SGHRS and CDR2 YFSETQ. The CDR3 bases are TGCGCCAGCGGATGGGGAACAGGGGGAAGAAACACTGAAGCTTTCTTT. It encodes CASGWGTGGRNTEAFF.